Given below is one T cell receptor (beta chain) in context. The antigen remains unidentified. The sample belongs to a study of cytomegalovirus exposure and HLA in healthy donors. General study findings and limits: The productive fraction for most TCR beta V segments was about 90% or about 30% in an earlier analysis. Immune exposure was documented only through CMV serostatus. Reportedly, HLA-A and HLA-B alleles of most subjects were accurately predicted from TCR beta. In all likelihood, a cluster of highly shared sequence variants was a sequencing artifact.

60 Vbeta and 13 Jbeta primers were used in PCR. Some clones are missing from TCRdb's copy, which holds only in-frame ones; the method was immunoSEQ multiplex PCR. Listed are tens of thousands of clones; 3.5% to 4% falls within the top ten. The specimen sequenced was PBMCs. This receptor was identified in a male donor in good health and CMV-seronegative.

The chain's CDR3 is CATSRGGGQPQHF. Here the CDR3 DNA reads TGTGCCACCAGCAGAGGTGGAGGACAGCCCCAGCATTTT. The chain recombines TRBV15 with TRBJ1-5, with no clear D. The CDR3 loop spans 13 amino acids. V lost 1 base, J lost 7 bases, and 8 bases lay in between. The germline V gene has CDR1 LNHNV and CDR2 YYDKDF (reference sequence).